A single sample gave rise to the 14 T cell receptor beta chains below, sequenced in a study of Ad26.COV2.S vaccination and SARS-CoV-2 variants. Clones were sequenced by immunoSEQ multiplex PCR, and TCRdb holds only the in-frame ones, with some missing. Found here are 350,000 to 450,000 clones, 70% to 90% of them singletons; the top ten hold 3% to 4%. This sample's treatment: around 19 received Ad26.COV2.S at low or high dose, single or two shots; roughly five received placebo; per-sample allocation not given. It was on day 63 after the first vaccine or placebo injection that samples were taken. The sequencing used peripheral blood, collected in a trial of Ad26.COV2.S vaccine versus placebo. The receptors originated from a person between 18 and 65 years old who received the Ad26.COV2.S COVID-19 vaccine or a placebo.

J is TRBJ2-1 and V is TRBV5-6; possible D gene TRBD1, 6 bases. CDR3 length: 15 amino acids. Germline CDR1 and CDR2: SGHDT and YYEEEE. Trimming removed 4 bases from V and 9 bases from J, with 20 bases in between. The CDR3 nucleotides read TGTGCCAGCAGCCCATGGAACAGGGTTCGGGGTGAGCAGTTCTTC. As protein: CASSPWNRVRGEQFF.

This chain connects TRBV27 to TRBJ2-4; the match to TRBD1 covers 7 bases. The trim removed 5 bases at V and 3 bases at J, leaving 13 bases unmatched. The CDR3 runs to 17 residues. Germline lookup yields CDR1 MNHEY and CDR2 SMNVEV (reference sequence). The CDR3 region has the DNA TGTGCCAGCAGTCCCGGCCCCCAGACAGGGTACAAAAACATTCAGTACTTC. It yields the protein CASSPGPQTGYKNIQYF.

V gene TRBV12-3 or TRBV12-4 combines with J gene TRBJ1-1, with D possibly matching TRBD1 (6 bases). Trimming took off 6 bases at V and 4 bases at J, with 12 bases between the two ends. This CDR3 comprises 13 residues. CDR3 bases: TGTGCCAGCAGATATGGACAGTCCACTGAAGCTTTCTTT. This codes for CASRYGQSTEAFF.

The count of this clone is one. CDR3: CASSIQEGGSGNTIYF. CDR3 coding DNA: TGTGCCAGTAGTATTCAGGAAGGGGGCTCTGGAAACACCATATATTTT. The genes are TRBV19 and TRBJ1-3, with a tentative D call TRBD1 (6 bases). Germline V gene sequence: CDR1 LNHDA, CDR2 SQIVND (reference sequence). The CDR3 is 16 amino acids. Trimming stripped 3 bases from V and 0 bases from J, with 12 bases between.

The chain couples TRBV5-6 to TRBJ2-3, with D possibly called TRBD1 or TRBD2 (6 bases each). Looked up from germline, CDR1 is SGHDT and CDR2 is YYEEEE. CDR3 length equals 15 residues. Trimming left V 4 bases short and J 3 bases short, with 15 bases between. CDR3 residues: CASSLLGGNTDTQYF. CDR3 bases: TGTGCCAGCAGCCTCCTAGGGGGGAATACAGATACGCAGTATTTT.

This clone has just a few counts. V and J are TRBV19 and TRBJ2-7; the match to TRBD1 covers 10 bases. Germline CDR1 is LNHDA and CDR2 is SQIVND (reference sequence). This CDR3 is built from 15 residues. The junction had 7 bases not matched to a gene; V was cut back by 5 bases and J by 3 bases. The DNA for the CDR3 is TGTGCCAGTAGTCTGGGGACAGGGGCTTTCTACGAGCAGTACTTC. Translation: CASSLGTGAFYEQYF.

The chain employs TRBV4-3 and TRBJ2-7, with 9 nucleotides matching TRBD1. The CDR3 contains 15 residues. Germline CDR1 LGHNA, CDR2 YSLEER. V shed 2 bases and J 2 bases; nucleotides not matched to a gene: 4. The CDR3 protein is CASSQRDRAAYEQYF. CDR3 bases: TGCGCCAGCAGCCAAAGGGACAGGGCGGCCTACGAGCAGTACTTC.

This chain joins TRBV27 and TRBJ2-5; 8 bases map to TRBD1. The CDR3 is 15 amino acids. CDR1 is MNHEY, CDR2 SMNVEV, per germline (reference sequence). The V gene end was trimmed by 4 bases and the J gene end by 4 bases; junction bases not matched to a gene: 8. In DNA, the CDR3 is TGTGCCAGCAGTTCCTTTGGACAGGGAAGAGAGACCCAGTACTTC. As protein: CASSSFGQGRETQYF.

V usage is TRBV6-1 and J usage is TRBJ2-1; D uncertain. This CDR3 has 12 residues. Germline-derived CDR1 and CDR2 are MNHNS and SASEGT. The germline V and J ends were trimmed by 6 bases and 6 bases, with 9 bases remaining between them. The CDR3 nucleotides read TGTGCCAGCAGCCCTTTGGGCAATGAGCAGTTCTTC. Translation gives CASSPLGNEQFF.

The chain uses TRBV27 and TRBJ2-7; 7 bases align to TRBD1. The CDR3 totals 13 residues. Germline CDR1 and CDR2: MNHEY and SMNVEV (reference sequence). The trim removed 10 bases at V and 5 bases at J, leaving 11 bases unmatched. The CDR3: CATRTQGGHEQYF. DNA of the CDR3: TGTGCCACTCGTACTCAAGGGGGCCACGAGCAGTACTTC.

The rearrangement links TRBV7-8 to TRBJ1-1; tentative D call: TRBD1 (6 bases). Deletions cut 4 bases from V and 0 bases from J, with 12 bases between. Germline V gives CDR1 SGHVS, CDR2 FQNEAQ. The CDR3 is 15 amino acids. CDR3 nucleotide sequence: TGTGCCAGCAGCTCGCGGACAGCCATGAACACTGAAGCTTTCTTT. Translating it yields CASSSRTAMNTEAFF.

The rearrangement links TRBV11-2 to TRBJ1-3; possibly TRBD1 for D (5 bases). Between the trimmed V and J ends, which lost 4 bases and 2 bases, there was a span of 15 bases. Germline V gene data show CDR1 as SGHAT and CDR2 as FQNNGV. This CDR3 contains 16 residues. CDR3 coding DNA: TGTGCCAGCAGCTCGCTTAGGGGAGGCACTGGAAACACCATATATTTT. Amino acids: CASSSLRGGTGNTIYF.

This clone was recorded many times. The rearrangement joins TRBV19 to TRBJ2-4, with D perhaps TRBD1 (8 bases). The length of the CDR3 is 16 residues. V was cut by 4 bases and J by 7 bases, with 20 bases left in between. CDR1 and CDR2 from the germline V gene are LNHDA and SQIVND (reference sequence). Here the CDR3 DNA reads TGTGCCAGTAGTACCTACCAGGGGGCCGGGGGGAACATTCAGTACTTC. Its translation: CASSTYQGAGGNIQYF.

The gene calls are TRBV7-9 and TRBJ2-2; D is uncertain. In germline, CDR1 is SEHNR, CDR2 FQNEAQ (reference sequence). The ends were cut back, 5 bases at V and 1 base at J, with 8 bases in the middle. The CDR3 consists of 14 residues. CDR3 DNA: TGTGCCAGCAGCCCCGACGGGAACACCGGGGAGCTGTTTTTT. It encodes CASSPDGNTGELFF. Drawing the rest from reference TRBV7-9 and TRBJ2-2, the complete variable domain is DTGVSQNPRHKITKRGQNVTFRCDPISEHNRLYWYRQTLGQGPEFLTYFQNEAQLEKSRLLSDRFSAERPKGSFSTLEIQRTEQGDSAMYLCASSPDGNTGELFFGEGSRLTVL.